Presented here are 28 T cell receptor beta chains from one specimen sequenced in a study of cytomegalovirus exposure and HLA in healthy donors (dated by TCRdb to about 2017). The method was the immunoSEQ multiplex PCR assay. The multiplex PCR relied on a mix of 60 forward primers for TCR Vbeta segments and 13 reverse primers for TCR Jbeta segments. Imported from immuneACCESS, the table was reduced by TCRdb to in-frame sequences with V and J called. These copies leave out some clones; in studies compared against another copy, an unresolved V gene accounts for under half, and the cause of the remainder is not known. Present in this sample are tens of thousands of clones, 70% to 80% of which were seen just once. Jointly, the top ten make up 2.5% of the sample. Sequencing used PBMCs. The receptors stem from a man younger than 40 in good health and CMV-seronegative.

This clone was counted only a few times. The rearrangement joins TRBV12-5 to TRBJ1-2; tentatively, D is TRBD1 (6 bases). Germline V gives CDR1 LGHNT, CDR2 FRNRAP. V lost 0 bases and J 4 bases, leaving 15 bases between the germline ends. This CDR3 comprises 16 residues. The CDR3 bases are TGTGCTAGTGGTTTGGTACTCGGGGGGGGCTTCTATGGCTACACCTTC. Its translation is CASGLVLGGGFYGYTF.

This sequence joins TRBV28 and TRBJ1-2; possibly TRBD1 for D (6 bases). The CDR3 loop spans 13 amino acids. Germline assignment: CDR1 MDHEN and CDR2 SYDVKM. V lost 5 bases to trimming and J lost 6 bases, with 13 bases between them. CDR3 DNA sequence: TGTGCCAGCAGTGTACAGGGTAGGAATGGCTACACCTTC. Translation gives CASSVQGRNGYTF.

The V gene is TRBV19, the J gene TRBJ2-2; D is possibly TRBD2 (5 bases). Trimming shortened V by 8 bases and J by 1 base, and 14 bases separated the two germline ends. CDR3 size: 15 residues. Germline values: CDR1 LNHDA, CDR2 SQIVND (reference sequence). CDR3: CASQTQRRNTGELFF. The CDR3 coding sequence is TGTGCCAGTCAGACTCAGCGGAGGAACACCGGGGAGCTGTTTTTT.

This chain connects TRBV30 to TRBJ1-1; weak D call: TRBD1 (5 bases). V lost 3 bases and J lost 3, with 8 bases in between. The CDR3 has 12 amino acids. The germline CDR1 and CDR2 sequences are GTSNPN and SVGIG (reference sequence). The CDR3 nucleotides read TGTGCCTGGAGATGGGGGGACACTGAAGCTTTCTTT. Translated, it gives CAWRWGDTEAFF.

Only a few counts were recorded for this clone. The J gene is TRBJ2-7, the V gene TRBV4-2, with TRBD2 matching over 9 bases. The V gene end was trimmed by 3 bases and the J gene end by 5 bases; junction bases not matched to a gene: 8. CDR3 length: 15 amino acids. From germline, CDR1 is LGHNA and CDR2 YNFKEQ. The CDR3 DNA follows: TGTGCCAGCAGCCATGCGGGGGGGCCTGCGGACGAGCAGTACTTC. This codes for CASSHAGGPADEQYF.

The J gene is TRBJ1-1, the V gene TRBV6-5, with 9 bases aligning to TRBD1. Germline CDR1 is MNHEY and CDR2 is SVGAGI. J was trimmed by 1 base and V by 5 bases; bases with no gene match: 5. The CDR3 totals 15 residues. CDR3 nucleotides: TGTGCCAGCAGTGCCCCGACAGGGGGGAACACTGAAGCTTTCTTT. Translating it yields CASSAPTGGNTEAFF.

The chain is built from TRBV2 and TRBJ1-2; 7 bases are shared with TRBD1. The V gene's germline CDR1 is SNHLY and CDR2 FYNNEI. V lost 2 bases and J lost 4; bases outside the gene matches: 13. This CDR3 has 17 residues. DNA for the CDR3: TGTGCCAGCAGTGAACTGGCAGGGGGACAGAGACTCTATGGCTACACCTTC. Translated, it gives CASSELAGGQRLYGYTF.

This clone was seen more than once but under ten times. The DNA for the CDR3 is TGCGCCAGCAGCCAAGGGTACTACCAAGAGACCCAGTACTTC. It encodes CASSQGYYQETQYF. V gene TRBV4-3 combines with J gene TRBJ2-5; D ambiguous. The CDR3 covers 14 residues. Germline CDR1 LGHNA, CDR2 YSLEER. V lost 1 base and J lost 0, with 6 bases in between.

This clone was seen a few times. CDR3 amino acids: CASSLEREQYNEQFF. CDR3 sequence (DNA): TGCGCCAGCAGCTTGGAGCGGGAGCAATACAATGAGCAGTTCTTC. The rearrangement uses TRBV5-1 and TRBJ2-1; 8 positions agree with TRBD2. This CDR3 region has 15 residues. Germline trimming cut 0 bases from V and 4 bases from J; bases unmatched to any gene: 3. CDR1 is SGHRS and CDR2 is YFSETQ in the germline V gene.

The chain recombines TRBV2 with TRBJ2-3, with 8 nucleotides matching TRBD2. Germline CDR1 and CDR2: SNHLY and FYNNEI. The J segment lost 1 base and the V segment lost 2 bases, leaving 8 bases of the junction unmatched. CDR3 length: 17 amino acids. As DNA, the CDR3 is TGTGCCAGCAGTGAACGTTCTAGCGGGCGGGGCACAGATACGCAGTATTTT. Its translation is CASSERSSGRGTDTQYF. Combining the CDR3 with reference TRBV2 and TRBJ2-3 gives the whole variable domain EPEVTQTPSHQVTQMGQEVILRCVPISNHLYFYWYRQILGQKVEFLVSFYNNEISEKSEIFDDQFSVERPDGSNFTLKIRSTKLEDSAMYFCASSERSSGRGTDTQYFGPGTRLTVL.

This chain uses TRBV10-2 with TRBJ1-3, with 7 positions matching TRBD1. This CDR3 is 16 amino acids long. With V trimmed by 6 bases and J by 0 bases, 8 bases remained unmatched. The V gene's germline CDR1 is WSHSY and CDR2 SAAADI. The CDR3 is CASSRGIDLSGNTIYF. In DNA form, the CDR3 reads TGCGCCAGCAGCAGGGGGATCGACCTCTCTGGAAACACCATATATTTT.

V is TRBV5-1 and J is TRBJ2-5; D call uncertain. The CDR3 consists of 13 residues. V gave up 1 base and J gave up 5 bases, with 9 bases separating them. Germline V gene lookup returns CDR1 SGHRS and CDR2 YFSETQ. CDR3 sequence reads: CASSLSGLETQYF. The CDR3 DNA sequence: TGCGCCAGCAGCTTGAGTGGGCTGGAGACCCAGTACTTC.

This rearrangement joins TRBV27 to TRBJ1-6, with TRBD1 identical over 7 bases. J lost 14 bases, V lost 3 bases, and 7 bases had no gene match. This CDR3 contains 13 residues. Per the germline V gene, CDR1 is MNHEY and CDR2 is SMNVEV (reference sequence). The CDR3: CASSLSRDSSLHF. In nucleotides, the CDR3 is TGTGCCAGCAGTTTGTCCCGGGACAGCTCCCTCCACTTT.

The chain has TRBV19 and TRBJ2-2, with D maybe TRBD1 (5 bases). The germline V gene encodes CDR1 LNHDA and CDR2 SQIVND (reference sequence). This CDR3 region has 15 residues. Trimming shortened V by 7 bases and J by 0 bases, and 12 bases separated the two germline ends. DNA for the CDR3: TGTGCCAGTACCGCAGGGTCGCCGAACACCGGGGAGCTGTTTTTT. Translating gives CASTAGSPNTGELFF.

This rearrangement joins TRBV5-1 to TRBJ2-1; 8 bases are a match to TRBD2. Looked up from germline, CDR1 is SGHRS and CDR2 is YFSETQ. The trim removed 3 bases at V and 8 bases at J, leaving 16 bases unmatched. This CDR3 has 17 amino acids. CDR3 region: CASSSTGGGSRSDEQFF. As DNA, the CDR3 is TGCGCCAGCAGCTCAACGGGAGGGGGGAGCCGCTCCGATGAGCAGTTCTTC.

The chain links TRBV6-6 to TRBJ1-5, with D maybe TRBD1 (6 bases). The V and J ends lost 6 bases and 4 bases respectively, with 13 bases between them. This CDR3 spans 14 amino acids. Germline V CDR1 and CDR2: MNHNY, SVGAGI (reference sequence). The CDR3 bases are TGTGCCAGCAGCCCCGGACAGAGGAATCAGCCCCAGCATTTT. It encodes CASSPGQRNQPQHF.

The V call is TRBV10-3, the J call TRBJ2-7, with TRBD1 as a possible D gene (6 bases). CDR3 length: 15 amino acids. Germline CDR1 and CDR2: ENHRY and SYGVKD. V lost 3 bases and J lost 0, with 12 bases in between. The CDR3 nucleotides are TGTGCCATCAGTGACGAGGGACATCGCTCCTACGAGCAGTACTTC. It is translated as CAISDEGHRSYEQYF.

The gene calls are TRBV21-1 and TRBJ2-7; the D call of TRBD1 is as the table states it, not checked on the DNA. TRBV21-1 counts as a pseudogene. The CDR3 contains 11 residues. The CDR3 spells CARKTDYEQYF. The DNA of the CDR3 is TGTGCCAGGAAGACAGACTACGAGCAGTACTTC.

This clone was seen once. The chain links TRBV25-1 to TRBJ1-4; D call uncertain. Trimming left V 7 bases short and J 7 bases short, with 10 bases between. CDR3 length: 12 residues. CDR1 and CDR2 (germline): MGHDK, SYGVNS. In DNA, the CDR3 is TGTGCCAGCACCGAGGATAGTGAAAAACTGTTTTTT. Its protein is CASTEDSEKLFF.

The V call is TRBV7-9, the J call TRBJ2-3; D possibly corresponds to TRBD2 (6 bases). This CDR3 has 15 amino acids. The germline V and J ends were trimmed by 2 bases and 2 bases, with 11 bases remaining between them. Per the germline V gene, CDR1 is SEHNR and CDR2 is FQNEAQ (reference sequence). Here the CDR3 reads CASSLNLAITDTQYF. The CDR3, as DNA: TGTGCCAGCAGCTTAAATCTAGCGATCACAGATACGCAGTATTTT.

The genes are TRBV6-6 and TRBJ2-1; TRBD1 agrees at 10 bases. The CDR3 runs 16 residues. V gave up 2 bases and J gave up 9 bases; unmatched junction bases: 10. Germline V gene data show CDR1 as MNHNY and CDR2 as SVGAGI (reference sequence). CDR3 amino acids: CASSYQPGQGMGEQFF. In DNA, the CDR3 is TGTGCCAGCAGTTACCAGCCGGGACAGGGGATGGGTGAGCAGTTCTTC.

The chain uses TRBV7-3 and TRBJ2-2, with a possible D match to TRBD1 (6 bases). The CDR3 consists of 17 residues. With 2 bases removed from V and 6 bases from J, the gap between germline ends came to 19 bases. CDR1 and CDR2 (germline): SGHTA, FQGTGA. CDR3 in DNA: TGTGCCAGCAGCTTAGGATCGGCAGGGGTCATCCCCGGGGAGCTGTTTTTT. Protein: CASSLGSAGVIPGELFF.

This clone was seen a single time. This rearrangement joins TRBV2 to TRBJ2-3, with TRBD1 identical over 8 bases. Germline CDR1 is SNHLY and CDR2 is FYNNEI. The V gene end was trimmed by 4 bases and the J gene end by 2 bases; junction bases not matched to a gene: 11. This CDR3 spans 17 amino acids. CDR3 protein: CASSGFRTGSPTDTQYF. CDR3 sequence (DNA): TGTGCCAGCAGTGGATTCCGGACAGGGTCCCCCACAGATACGCAGTATTTT.

In nucleotides, the CDR3 is TGTGCCAGCACCACAGGGGGCGGCTCCTATAATTCACCCCTCCACTTT. Translated: CASTTGGGSYNSPLHF. The chain is built from TRBV9 and TRBJ1-6, with 9 bases lining up with TRBD1. CDR1 and CDR2 (germline): SGDLS, YYNGEE. The CDR3 covers 16 residues. The J segment lost 0 bases and the V segment lost 6 bases, leaving 4 bases of the junction unmatched.

This clone was observed once. The V call is TRBV6-4, the J call TRBJ2-3; maybe TRBD2 (6 bases). The V gene's germline CDR1 is MRHNA and CDR2 SNTAGT. V was shortened by 0 bases and J by 2 bases, with 9 bases between the two germline ends. The CDR3 contains 15 residues. This chain's CDR3 is CASSDSGGNTDTQYF. The CDR3 nucleotides read TGTGCCAGCAGTGACTCGGGGGGAAACACAGATACGCAGTATTTT.

The V call is TRBV29-1, the J call TRBJ2-3; D call uncertain. V lost 4 bases, J lost 0 bases, and 8 bases lay in between. Germline values: CDR1 SQVTM, CDR2 ANQGSEA. The CDR3 consists of 13 residues. CDR3 in amino acids: CSVGGESTDTQYF. The CDR3 DNA reads as TGCAGCGTTGGAGGCGAAAGCACAGATACGCAGTATTTT.

The chain links TRBV5-4 to TRBJ2-5; tentative D call: TRBD1 (6 bases). The J call may not be correct, given that the DNA end is closer to TRBJ2-7. The germline gives CDR1 SGHNT, CDR2 YYREEE (reference sequence). The CDR3 extends over 14 amino acids. CDR3 amino acids: CASSLGQGPYEQYF. The CDR3 bases are TGTGCCAGCAGCTTGGGGCAGGGGCCCTACGAGCAGTACTTC.

The chain joins TRBV19 to TRBJ1-2, with TRBD1 matching over 7 bases. This CDR3 is 16 amino acids long. From germline, CDR1 is LNHDA and CDR2 SQIVND (reference sequence). V trimming: 5 bases; J trimming: 4 bases; junction bases outside the gene matches: 13. CDR3 sequence: CASSPRGGGAAYGYTF. The DNA for the CDR3 is TGTGCCAGTAGTCCAAGAGGAGGGGGCGCGGCCTATGGCTACACCTTC.